This T cell receptor beta chain was documented in a study of cytomegalovirus exposure and HLA in healthy donors. With respect to this clone: This same CDR3 is encoded by further DNA sequences in the sample.

The PCR ran on 60 Vbeta and 13 Jbeta primers. Assay used: immunoSEQ multiplex PCR; TCRdb lists only in-frame clones, some missing. The sample lists about 130,000 clones, approximately 70% occurring once. CDR1 SGHRS and CDR2 YFSETQ come from the germline V gene. CDR3 length equals 14 residues. Trimming at V came to 0 bases and at J to 3 bases, leaving 1 base not matched to a gene. The TCR originated in a man aged 55 to 69 in good health and CMV-seropositive. The rearrangement uses TRBV5-1 and TRBJ2-3; TRBD2 matches 7 bases. The specimen sequenced was PBMCs. The CDR3 here is CASSLAGGTDTQYF. The DNA for the CDR3 is TGCGCCAGCAGCTTGGCGGGGGGAACAGATACGCAGTATTTT.